This is a list of T cell receptor beta chains from one sample in a study of cytomegalovirus exposure and HLA in healthy donors. Method: immunoSEQ multiplex PCR; TCRdb's copy keeps in-frame clones and lacks some. The sample data list over 100,000 clones. Sequencing input: PBMCs. These receptors came from a man aged 25 to 40 in good health and CMV-seronegative. Both conserved end residues are part of each CDR3.

CDR3aa	v_gene
CARSFVSERSKGYTF	TRBV5-3
CAWSAFGRGDEQYF	TRBV30
CASIKGANTYEQYF	TRBV7-9
CASAGLAGTDTQYF	TRBV2
CASSLAGQTYEQYF	TRBV5-1
CASSYASGGDTGELFF	TRBV6-6
CASSVTTGDPTDTQYF	TRBV9
CASSPLPGQNYEQYF	TRBV18
CASRGGLPFDEQFF	TRBV19
CASSLSGGSSGANVLTF	TRBV5-1
CASSQMGQGHNEQFF	TRBV4-2
CASSAASATYEQYF	TRBV5-6
CASSLLGQAYNEQFF	TRBV5-6
CATISGRTTDTQYF	TRBV5-8
CASSLAVATQYF	TRBV7-2
CATSRDPQGSGANVLTF	TRBV15
CASSPGGLSSYNEQFF	TRBV14
CASSEGQGAKLFF	TRBV6-4
CASSRQRGGLETQYF	TRBV19
CASSYSRQGTYGYTF	TRBV6-5
CASSLYSGQGVGSNQPQHF	TRBV21-1
CAWRGTGVAGELFF	TRBV30
CASSLASGGYEQYF	TRBV5-6
CASSLVGTGRYEQYF	TRBV7-2
CASSPWGPGATEAFF	TRBV5-6
CASSFRTGGPGELFF	TRBV5-4
CASSSRPGQGTYEQYF	TRBV7-8
CASGLVSGNSPLHF	TRBV12-5
CASSQQGGGYNSPLHF	TRBV4-3
CAISEWGGGETQYF	TRBV10-3
CATSRGSGSNYGYTF	TRBV15
CASSVASGPYGYTF	TRBV9
CASLRRETEAFF	TRBV5-8
CASSPPSQDYGYTF	TRBV18
CASSPPTGASYGYTF	TRBV11-2
CASSGTTGHYYNEQFF	TRBV25-1
CASSQPDRDNSPLHF	TRBV4-1
CAWRRDRASGNTIYF	TRBV30
CARSLAGNRGTYEQYF	TRBV5-3
CASSVDRVNTEAFF	TRBV5-1
CATSRPTHGTAYSNQPQHF	TRBV15
CASRAGTPYQETQYF	TRBV2
CAWWRGLDGYTF	TRBV30